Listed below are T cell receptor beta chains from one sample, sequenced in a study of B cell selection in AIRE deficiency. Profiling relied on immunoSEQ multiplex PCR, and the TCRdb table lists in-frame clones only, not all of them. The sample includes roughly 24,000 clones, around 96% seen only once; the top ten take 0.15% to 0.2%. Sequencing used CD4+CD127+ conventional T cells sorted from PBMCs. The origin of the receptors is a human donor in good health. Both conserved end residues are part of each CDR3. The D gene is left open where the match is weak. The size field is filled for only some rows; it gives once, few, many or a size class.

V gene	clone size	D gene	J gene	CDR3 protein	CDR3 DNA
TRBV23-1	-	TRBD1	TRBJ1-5	CASSQNQGVLFTNQPQHF	TGCGCCAGCAGTCAAAATCAGGGGGTACTTTTTACTAATCAGCCCCAGCATTTT
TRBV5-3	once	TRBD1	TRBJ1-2	CARSLAGGIGYTF	TGTGCCAGAAGCTTGGCAGGGGGCATTGGCTACACCTTC
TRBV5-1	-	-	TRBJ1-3	CASSLEGTYSGNTIYF	TGCGCCAGCAGCTTGGAGGGGACCTACTCTGGAAACACCATATATTTT
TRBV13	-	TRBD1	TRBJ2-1	CASSLRRGDRVNNEQFF	TGTGCCAGCAGCTTACGCAGGGGGGACAGGGTAAACAATGAGCAGTTCTTC
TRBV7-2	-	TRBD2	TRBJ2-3	CASSLIQRGPWDTQYF	TGTGCCAGCAGCTTAATTCAGCGGGGGCCCTGGGATACGCAGTATTTT
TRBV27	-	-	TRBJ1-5	CASSSGFYSNQPQHF	TGTGCCAGCAGTTCGGGGTTTTATAGCAATCAGCCCCAGCATTTT
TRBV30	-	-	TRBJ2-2	CAWSVGTLNTGELFF	TGTGCCTGGAGTGTAGGTACACTGAACACCGGGGAGCTGTTTTTT
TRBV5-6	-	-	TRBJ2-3	CASSFVEGDTQYF	TGTGCCAGCAGCTTTGTGGAGGGGGATACGCAGTATTTT
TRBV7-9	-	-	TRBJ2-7	CASAKGDGEQYF	TGTGCCAGCGCGAAAGGGGACGGCGAGCAGTACTTC
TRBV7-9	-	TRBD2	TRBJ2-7	CASSLAGRGSYEQYF	TGTGCCAGCAGCTTAGCGGGGCGGGGGTCCTACGAGCAGTACTTC
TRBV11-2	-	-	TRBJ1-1	CASSLVRNAEAFF	TGTGCCAGCAGCTTAGTCAGGAACGCTGAAGCTTTCTTT
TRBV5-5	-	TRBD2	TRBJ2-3	CASSLGLAGTTDTQYF	TGTGCCAGCAGCTTGGGGCTAGCGGGGACCACAGATACGCAGTATTTT
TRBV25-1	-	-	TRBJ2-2	CASSAINRDAGELFF	TGTGCCAGCAGTGCCATAAACAGGGACGCCGGGGAGCTGTTTTTT
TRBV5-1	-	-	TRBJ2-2	CASSLGAGTGELFF	TGCGCCAGCAGCTTGGGCGCGGGGACCGGGGAGCTGTTTTTT
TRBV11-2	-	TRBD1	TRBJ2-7	CASSLARTGSTYEQYF	TGTGCCAGCAGCTTAGCTAGGACAGGGTCAACCTACGAGCAGTACTTC
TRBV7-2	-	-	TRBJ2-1	CASSLLANPRLGNEQFF	TGTGCCAGCAGCTTACTAGCGAATCCCCGCTTGGGCAATGAGCAGTTCTTC
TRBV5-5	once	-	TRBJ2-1	CASSLDVLNEQFF	TGTGCCAGCAGCCTTGACGTACTCAATGAGCAGTTCTTC